One sample yielded the 23 T cell receptor beta chains listed below, sequenced in a study of OX40 agonist ivuxolimab in advanced cancers. TCRdb keeps only in-frame clones here, not all; method: immunoSEQ multiplex PCR. The data show around 94,000 clones, approximately 89% seen once. The source material was CD4+ or CD8+ T cells sorted from blood, sampled in a trial of the OX40 agonist ivuxolimab. The receptors stem from an adult with an advanced solid tumor such as melanoma, head and neck, liver or kidney cancer.

The rearrangement joins TRBV29-1 to TRBJ2-7; D might be TRBD1 (6 bases). The V and J ends lost 6 bases and 2 bases respectively, with 17 bases between them. CDR3 length equals 14 residues. Germline lookup yields CDR1 SQVTM and CDR2 ANQGSEA. For the CDR3, the DNA is TGCAGCGTCGCACAGGGATTCGGGACCTACGAGCAGTACTTC. This sequence encodes CSVAQGFGTYEQYF.

This chain uses TRBV21-1 with TRBJ2-3; no check of the table's D call, TRBD1, against the DNA was made. TRBV21-1 is given as a pseudogene. CDR3 size: 17 residues. The CDR3 DNA sequence: TGTGCCAGGGGGGACAGGGGGCGAAGTTTTATCATAGATACGCAGTATTTT. Translating gives CARGDRGRSFIIDTQYF.

V is TRBV5-5 and J is TRBJ1-1; no reliable D call. The CDR3 length is 14 residues. From germline, CDR1 is SGHKS and CDR2 YYEKEE (reference sequence). V lost 3 bases to trimming and J lost 5 bases, with 14 bases between them. The CDR3 nucleotides are TGTGCCAGCAGCTGGGTTGTAGCGGGGACTGAAGCTTTCTTT. Translated: CASSWVVAGTEAFF. Drawing the rest from reference TRBV5-5 and TRBJ1-1, the complete variable domain is DAGVTQSPTHLIKTRGQQVTLRCSPISGHKSVSWYQQVLGQGPQFIFQYYEKEERGRGNFPDRFSARQFPNYSSELNVNALLLGDSALYLCASSWVVAGTEAFFGQGTRLTVV.

This chain joins TRBV7-2 and TRBJ2-3, with 8 bases lining up with TRBD2. CDR1 and CDR2 from the germline V gene are SGHTA and FQGNSA. This CDR3 is built from 13 residues. The V segment lost 3 bases and the J segment 11 bases; nucleotides outside the gene matches: 7. CDR3 bases: TGTGCCAGCAGCTTCCCAGGAAGCGGGGGGCAGTATTTT. Amino acids: CASSFPGSGGQYF.

The genes are TRBV27 and TRBJ2-1, with TRBD2 identical over 7 bases. The CDR3 runs to 17 residues. Trimming removed 5 bases from V and 5 bases from J; junction bases left unmatched: 15. Germline V gene lookup returns CDR1 MNHEY and CDR2 SMNVEV (reference sequence). The CDR3 nucleotides are TGTGCCAGCAGTATCCGACTAGCAGACTACTCTAACAATGAGCAGTTCTTC. This codes for CASSIRLADYSNNEQFF.

The sample holds one count of this clone. The chain has TRBV11-3 and TRBJ2-3; D is possibly TRBD2 (7 bases). Germline values: CDR1 SGHNT, CDR2 YENEEA. The CDR3 runs to 16 residues. Trimming stripped 2 bases from V and 1 base from J, with 13 bases between. CDR3 bases: TGTGCCAGCAGCTTATTCGGGGGGCTCGGCACAGATACGCAGTATTTT. Encoded protein: CASSLFGGLGTDTQYF.

This chain links TRBV30 with TRBJ2-7; weak D call: TRBD2 (5 bases). This CDR3 comprises 13 residues. Deletions cut 5 bases from V and 2 bases from J, with 13 bases between. Germline CDR1 reads GTSNPN; CDR2 reads SVGIG (reference sequence). Written as DNA, the CDR3 is TGTGCCTGGGGAGGACTGATTACCTACGAGCAGTACTTC. It yields the protein CAWGGLITYEQYF.

This clone appeared a single time. This chain joins TRBV28 and TRBJ2-2, with D perhaps matching TRBD1 (5 bases). Trimming cost V 2 bases and J 5 bases, with 18 bases left between them. This CDR3 has 17 residues. Looked up from germline, CDR1 is MDHEN and CDR2 is SYDVKM. CDR3 protein: CASSLARVGVWTGELFF. DNA of the CDR3: TGTGCCAGCAGTTTAGCCAGGGTAGGAGTATGGACCGGGGAGCTGTTTTTT. The full variable domain, completed using reference TRBV28 and TRBJ2-2, is DVKVTQSSRYLVKRTGEKVFLECVQDMDHENMFWYRQDPGLGLRLIYFSYDVKMKEKGDIPEGYSVSREKKERFSLILESASTNQTSMYLCASSLARVGVWTGELFFGEGSRLTVL.

The chain carries TRBV9 and TRBJ2-1, with 8 nucleotides matching TRBD2. In germline, CDR1 is SGDLS, CDR2 YYNGEE. V shed 0 bases and J 13 bases; nucleotides not matched to a gene: 15. The CDR3 sequence is 16 residues long. The CDR3 nucleotides are TGTGCCAGCAGCGTAGGGGGGACTAGTAGTTCCAAACTACAGTTCTTC. Its translation: CASSVGGTSSSKLQFF.

This chain connects TRBV5-1 to TRBJ2-1; 8 bases are a match to TRBD2. This CDR3 region has 15 residues. CDR1 and CDR2 (germline): SGHRS, YFSETQ. The V and J ends lost 1 base and 2 bases, in that order; junction bases with no gene match: 2. The CDR3 region has the DNA TGCGCCAGCAGCTTGACTAGCGGAACCTACAATGAGCAGTTCTTC. Its translation is CASSLTSGTYNEQFF. The entire variable domain, with the rest obtained from reference TRBV5-1 and TRBJ2-1, is as follows: KAGVTQTPRYLIKTRGQQVTLSCSPISGHRSVSWYQQTPGQGLQFLFEYFSETQRNKGNFPGRFSGRQFSNSRSEMNVSTLELGDSALYLCASSLTSGTYNEQFFGPGTRLTVL.

The chain employs TRBV6-5 and TRBJ2-5; D possibly corresponds to TRBD1 (6 bases). The CDR3 covers 14 residues. Germline CDR1 MNHEY, CDR2 SVGAGI. Between the trimmed V and J ends, which lost 5 bases and 4 bases, there was a span of 14 bases. CDR3 protein: CASSPTGLGETQYF. CDR3 sequence (DNA): TGTGCCAGCAGTCCCACAGGGTTAGGAGAGACCCAGTACTTC.

The V and J genes are TRBV7-8 and TRBJ1-5; TRBD1 matches 9 bases. The J segment lost 1 base and the V segment lost 4 bases, leaving 8 bases of the junction unmatched. CDR3 length: 17 residues. Per the germline V gene, CDR1 is SGHVS and CDR2 is FQNEAQ. The CDR3 region has the DNA TGTGCCAGCAGCTCGGGACAGGGAAGGACGAGCAATCAGCCCCAGCATTTT. This sequence encodes CASSSGQGRTSNQPQHF.

The V gene is TRBV5-4, the J gene TRBJ1-5, with a weak D call TRBD1 (5 bases). V lost 2 bases to trimming and J lost 5 bases, with 8 bases between them. CDR3 length: 13 amino acids. CDR1 SGHNT and CDR2 YYREEE come from the germline V gene (reference sequence). CDR3 bases: TGTGCCAGCAGCTTCGCAGGGTATCAGCCCCAGCATTTT. Translated, it gives CASSFAGYQPQHF.

V usage is TRBV19 and J usage is TRBJ1-5; the match to TRBD1 covers 9 bases. V gave up 10 bases and J gave up 7 bases; unmatched junction bases: 8. The CDR3 loop spans 13 amino acids. CDR1 is LNHDA, CDR2 SQIVND, per germline (reference sequence). CDR3 bases: TGTGCCACCACGGGACAGGGACGGCAGCCCCAGCATTTT. Translating it yields CATTGQGRQPQHF. Full variable domain (outside the CDR3, taken from reference TRBV19 and TRBJ1-5): DGGITQSPKYLFRKEGQNVTLSCEQNLNHDAMYWYRQDPGQGLRLIYYSQIVNDFQKGDIAEGYSVSREKKESFPLTVTSAQKNPTAFYLCATTGQGRQPQHFGDGTRLSIL.

Only a few counts were recorded for this clone. J is TRBJ2-4 and V is TRBV19; D is unclear. Deletions cut 6 bases from V and 8 bases from J, with 23 bases between. This CDR3 has 16 amino acids. The germline V gene has CDR1 LNHDA and CDR2 SQIVND (reference sequence). The CDR3 DNA is TGTGCCAGTAGCGTCTCCCTGGACCCCGGGTGGGACATTCAGTACTTC. Translated: CASSVSLDPGWDIQYF.

The chain links TRBV5-1 to TRBJ1-2; possible D gene TRBD1, 5 bases. This CDR3 has 13 residues. The V gene's germline CDR1 is SGHRS and CDR2 YFSETQ. V shed 9 bases and J shed 2 bases, with 14 bases lying between them. CDR3 protein: CATGNPGNYGYTF. The CDR3 nucleotides read TGCGCCACCGGAAATCCAGGGAACTATGGCTACACCTTC.

In its sample, this clone was seen once. The J gene is TRBJ2-6, the V gene TRBV19; 9 nucleotides line up with TRBD1. The CDR3 is 19 amino acids. The trim removed 2 bases at V and 0 bases at J, leaving 8 bases unmatched. Germline lookup yields CDR1 LNHDA and CDR2 SQIVND (reference sequence). CDR3 sequence (DNA): TGTGCCAGTAGTATAATGCGGACAGGGGCCCTCTCTGGGGCCAACGTCCTGACTTTC. Its protein is CASSIMRTGALSGANVLTF.

V and J are TRBV10-3 and TRBJ2-1, with 7 bases identical to TRBD1. Germline assignment: CDR1 ENHRY and CDR2 SYGVKD. V lost 10 bases to trimming and J lost 4 bases; unmatched junction nucleotides: 4. The CDR3 has 12 residues. This chain's CDR3 is CATGTAYNEQFF. The CDR3 nucleotides are TGTGCCACCGGGACAGCTTACAATGAGCAGTTCTTC.

The chain links TRBV28 to TRBJ1-5; TRBD1 is a possible D gene (5 bases). V lost 7 bases and J 3 bases, leaving 16 bases between the germline ends. Germline CDR1 reads MDHEN; CDR2 reads SYDVKM. CDR3 length equals 15 residues. This chain's CDR3 is CASTPGPLDNQPQHF. CDR3 nucleotides: TGTGCCAGCACCCCGGGACCCCTCGACAATCAGCCCCAGCATTTT. The full variable domain, in which reference TRBV28 and TRBJ1-5 provide the parts outside the CDR3, is DVKVTQSSRYLVKRTGEKVFLECVQDMDHENMFWYRQDPGLGLRLIYFSYDVKMKEKGDIPEGYSVSREKKERFSLILESASTNQTSMYLCASTPGPLDNQPQHFGDGTRLSIL.

The rearrangement links TRBV30 to TRBJ2-5, with TRBD2 matching over 8 bases. The CDR3 totals 15 residues. Germline CDR1 reads GTSNPN; CDR2 reads SVGIG (reference sequence). V shed 3 bases, J shed 2 bases, and the junction held 8 bases outside the gene matches. CDR3 coding DNA: TGTGCCTGGAGCGGGGGGGGGAAGTTACAAGAGACCCAGTACTTC. This encodes CAWSGGGKLQETQYF.

The chain recombines TRBV7-9 with TRBJ1-5; D is uncertain. Trimming took off 4 bases at V and 7 bases at J, with 8 bases between the two ends. The CDR3 is 12 residues long. CDR1 SEHNR and CDR2 FQNEAQ come from the germline V gene (reference sequence). Here the CDR3 reads CASSSLHQPQHF. DNA for the CDR3: TGTGCCAGCAGCTCCCTACACCAGCCCCAGCATTTT.

The chain combines TRBV30 with TRBJ2-3; perhaps D is TRBD1 or TRBD2 (5 bases each). From germline, CDR1 is GTSNPN and CDR2 SVGIG (reference sequence). The CDR3 is 13 amino acids. V shed 0 bases and J shed 11 bases, with 15 bases lying between them. The CDR3 sequence is CAWSVRGTGGQYF. As DNA, the CDR3 is TGTGCCTGGAGTGTACGAGGGACGGGTGGGCAGTATTTT.

CDR3 DNA: TGCGCCAGCAGCTTGGCCAGGGATGATGGCTACACCTTC. Its translation: CASSLARDDGYTF. V and J are TRBV5-1 and TRBJ1-2, with a tentative D call TRBD1 (5 bases). V dropped 0 bases and J dropped 6 bases, with 9 bases sitting between them. The CDR3 contains 13 residues. Germline values: CDR1 SGHRS, CDR2 YFSETQ.